Below, one TCR beta chain is given with its context. The target antigen is unknown. The source of the sample is a study of monozygotic twins with inflammatory bowel disease. Study-level findings and limits: Subtypes among T cells remained indistinguishable. IBD-affected twins scored below their healthy co-twins in TCRbeta diversity (inverse Simpson).

Following a re-call of the 5' RACE reads, TCRdb has one entry per CDR3 protein and lacks DNA. The sample's table shows a few hundred thousand distinct CDR3 sequences. Germline values: CDR1 MDHEN, CDR2 SYDVKM. CDR3 length equals 16 residues. Sequencing was performed on blood. This receptor was obtained from a human donor with ulcerative colitis or Crohn's disease, or a healthy co-twin of an affected twin (not recorded which). This sequence joins TRBV28 and TRBJ2-5; TCRdb calls TRBD2, which cannot be checked without DNA. CDR3 residues: CASSSRLAGVQETQYF.